The rows below give T cell receptor beta chains drawn from one sample of a study of cytomegalovirus exposure and HLA in healthy donors. TCRdb keeps only in-frame clones here, not all; method: immunoSEQ multiplex PCR. The data hold roughly 300,000 clones, with roughly 90% observed a single time. Sequencing was carried out using PBMCs. The receptors shown here come from a woman younger than 35 in good health and CMV-seronegative. Each CDR3 is given with its conserved first and last residue. The D gene is left open where the match is weak. Only some rows state a clone size, as once, few, many or a class for expanded clones.

TRBV5-1	NA	NA	TRBJ2-7	TGCGCCAGCAGCTCGAGAGGGCTCGAGCAGTACTTC	CASSSRGLEQYF
TRBV19	NA	NA	TRBJ2-2	TGTGCCAGTAGCCCGACAGGACTTAACACCGGGGAGCTGTTTTTT	CASSPTGLNTGELFF
TRBV27	NA	NA	TRBJ2-1	TGTGCCAGCAGTTTGGGGAGGGGGAGTAAAAATGAGCAGTTCTTC	CASSLGRGSKNEQFF
TRBV6-1	many	TRBD1	TRBJ1-2	TGTGCCAGCAGTGGGAAAACCGGGACAGGGGGAGGGAGGTCATCTGGCTACACCTTC	CASSGKTGTGGGRSSGYTF
TRBV11-2	many	TRBD1	TRBJ1-5	TGTGCCAGCAGCCCGGGACAGGTCAATCAGCCCCAGCATTTT	CASSPGQVNQPQHF
TRBV28	NA	TRBD1	TRBJ1-6	TGTGCCAGCAACACGGGACAGGGGGTCTATAATTCACCCCTCCACTTT	CASNTGQGVYNSPLHF
TRBV7-3	NA	TRBD1	TRBJ1-1	TGTGCCAGCAGCCCCTACCCCCACAGGGGGCGGGATGAAGCTTTCTTT	CASSPYPHRGRDEAFF
TRBV21-1	NA	NA	TRBJ2-7	TGTGCCAGCAGCAAGGGGACAGTCACCTCCTACGAGCAGTACTTC	CASSKGTVTSYEQYF
TRBV27	NA	NA	TRBJ1-2	TGTGCCAGCAGTTTAGGGGGACTCCCGTTAAGTGGCTACACCTTC	CASSLGGLPLSGYTF
TRBV7-2	NA	TRBD2	TRBJ2-1	TGTGCCAGCAGCCTTAGCGGGAGCTATCCTCTGGATGAGCAGTTCTTC	CASSLSGSYPLDEQFF
TRBV7-6	NA	TRBD2	TRBJ2-2	TGTGCCAGCAGCTCCCGGGGCGGGAGGGTGAACACCGGGGAGCTGTTTTTT	CASSSRGGRVNTGELFF
TRBV19	NA	TRBD1	TRBJ1-1	TGTGCCAGTAACCCTACAGGGGCCCCGGGGAACACTGAAGCTTTCTTT	CASNPTGAPGNTEAFF
TRBV18	NA	NA	TRBJ2-1	TGTGCCAGCCAAAACGGGACAACCTACAATGAGCAGTTCTTC	CASQNGTTYNEQFF
TRBV19	NA	TRBD2	TRBJ2-1	TGTGCCAGTAGTATAGACATTAGCGGGACCCGCTCCTACAATGAGCAGTTCTTC	CASSIDISGTRSYNEQFF
TRBV5-6	NA	NA	TRBJ1-5	TGTGCCAGCAGCTCCTCGCCCCAGCATTTT	CASSSSPQHF
TRBV7-9	NA	TRBD2	TRBJ2-1	TGTGCCAGCAGCTCTCGGACTAGCGGCTACAATGAGCAGTTCTTC	CASSSRTSGYNEQFF
TRBV6-6	NA	NA	TRBJ2-4	TGTGCCAGCAGTTACAGGGAGTGGAACATTCAGTACTTC	CASSYREWNIQYF
TRBV28	NA	NA	TRBJ1-6	TGTGCCAGCAAGCAGGGTTCGGGTACACCCCTCCACTTT	CASKQGSGTPLHF
TRBV28	NA	TRBD1	TRBJ2-5	TGTGCCAGCAGTTCGAGGGCAGGGGGCCAGAAGACCCAGTACTTC	CASSSRAGGQKTQYF
TRBV19	NA	TRBD1	TRBJ2-2	TGTGCCAGTAGTATGTTGTTGACAGGGGGGACCGGGGAGCTGTTTTTT	CASSMLLTGGTGELFF
TRBV28	NA	NA	TRBJ2-5	TGTGCCAGCAGTTTCGCCAGGGAACAAGAGACCCAGTACTTC	CASSFAREQETQYF
TRBV11-1	NA	NA	TRBJ2-6	TGTGCCAGCAGCTTACGAGGGCTCTCTGGGGCCAACGTCCTGACTTTC	CASSLRGLSGANVLTF
TRBV4-3	NA	NA	TRBJ2-1	TGCGCCAGCAGCCAAGCGGGAGTCGGGTACAATGAGCAGTTCTTC	CASSQAGVGYNEQFF
TRBV2	NA	NA	TRBJ1-2	TGTGCCAGCCCGACATTCCCGGGCTACACCTTC	CASPTFPGYTF
TRBV28	NA	NA	TRBJ2-1	TGTGCCAGCAGTCCCCACCTAGGCCTCGGTGAGCAGTTCTTC	CASSPHLGLGEQFF
TRBV6-5	NA	NA	TRBJ1-1	TGTGCCAGCAGTGCGGGAACGAACACTGAAGCTTTCTTT	CASSAGTNTEAFF
TRBV6-4	once	NA	TRBJ2-7	TGTGCCAGCAGTGATGGGGCAGTCACCTCCTACGAGCAGTACTTC	CASSDGAVTSYEQYF
TRBV13	NA	TRBD1	TRBJ1-2	TGTGCCAGCAGCCTTACCGGGACAGGGGTTAGTGGCTACACCTTC	CASSLTGTGVSGYTF
TRBV19	NA	TRBD1	TRBJ1-2	TGTGCCAGTAGTCCTCCGGGACAGATTAACTATGGCTACACCTTC	CASSPPGQINYGYTF
TRBV4-1	NA	TRBD1	TRBJ1-5	TGCGCCAGCAGCCCACAACAGGGGGCGGGGTATAGCAATCAGCCCCAGCATTTT	CASSPQQGAGYSNQPQHF
TRBV30	NA	NA	TRBJ2-3	TGTGCCTGGAGTGTACAGTTGGGAGGATGGACAGATACGCAGTATTTT	CAWSVQLGGWTDTQYF
TRBV30	NA	NA	TRBJ2-3	TGTGCCTGGAGTGTACGAGGGCAATGGGCCATGGGTACGCAGTATTTT	CAWSVRGQWAMGTQYF
TRBV27	NA	TRBD1	TRBJ2-7	TGTGCCAGCAGTTTACACGAGACAGGGGCCGAGCAGTACTTC	CASSLHETGAEQYF
TRBV6-1	once	NA	TRBJ2-7	TGTGCCAGCAAAGAGCGGGCGGCGAACGAGCAGTACTTC	CASKERAANEQYF
TRBV5-3	NA	NA	TRBJ2-7	TGTGCCAGCAGCTTGAGCCTCTACGAGCAGTACTTC	CASSLSLYEQYF
TRBV5-1	NA	TRBD2	TRBJ2-7	TGCGCCAGCAGCTTGGCGGCTAGCGGGGGATCCTACGAGCAGTACTTC	CASSLAASGGSYEQYF
TRBV5-1	NA	TRBD2	TRBJ2-3	TGCGCCAGCAGAGATGGGACTAGCGAAACAGATACGCAGTATTTT	CASRDGTSETDTQYF
TRBV7-7	few	TRBD2	TRBJ2-7	TGTGCCAGCAGCTTAGCGCCTGGCGGGAGTGACGAGCAGTACTTC	CASSLAPGGSDEQYF
TRBV9	NA	NA	TRBJ1-2	TGTGCCAGCAGCGTAGAACAGGGAAACTATGGCTACACCTTC	CASSVEQGNYGYTF
TRBV30	NA	NA	TRBJ1-1	TGTGCCTGGAGTGTACAGACTGAAGCTTTCTTT	CAWSVQTEAFF
TRBV5-1	NA	NA	TRBJ2-1	TGCGCCAGCAGGGCGGGTTACTCCTACAATGAGCAGTTCTTC	CASRAGYSYNEQFF
TRBV4-3	NA	NA	TRBJ2-7	TGCGCCAGCAGCAGAGGGACACGGTCTCTCGAGCAGTACTTC	CASSRGTRSLEQYF
TRBV7-8	NA	TRBD1	TRBJ2-7	TGTGCCAGCAGCTGGGCCGGACAGGGGGCCTCGCATTCCTACGAGCAGTACTTC	CASSWAGQGASHSYEQYF
TRBV6-1	NA	NA	TRBJ1-3	TGTGCCACCCAAGGGGGCTCTGGAAACACCATATATTTT	CATQGGSGNTIYF
TRBV7-6	NA	TRBD2	TRBJ2-7	TGTGCCAGCAGCCCAAGCGGGAGTGGCTACGAGCAGTACTTC	CASSPSGSGYEQYF
TRBV9	NA	NA	TRBJ2-7	TGTGCCAGCGCAGTTTGTTCGGAGCAGTACTTC	CASAVCSEQYF
TRBV7-2	NA	NA	TRBJ1-4	TGTGCCAGCAGCTTATACGGGATTAATGAAAAACTGTTTTTT	CASSLYGINEKLFF
TRBV7-7	NA	TRBD1	TRBJ1-3	TGTGCTAGCAGCTTAGCGGACAGGGCTGGAAACACCATATATTTT	CASSLADRAGNTIYF
TRBV5-5	NA	NA	TRBJ2-1	TGTGCCAGCAGCTTGGACAGGGAAGGTCAGTTCTTC	CASSLDREGQFF
TRBV7-9	NA	NA	TRBJ2-7	TGTGCCAGCAGCCCCCCAGCCCCGGGGTACGAGCAGTACTTC	CASSPPAPGYEQYF
TRBV7-9	once	NA	TRBJ1-2	TGTGCCAGCAGCTTAGTCGTTGGTCGGGGCTACACCTTC	CASSLVVGRGYTF
TRBV4-3	NA	TRBD1	TRBJ1-1	TGCGCCAGCAGCCAAAAGGACAGGGCGAACACTGAAGCTTTCTTT	CASSQKDRANTEAFF
TRBV28	NA	NA	TRBJ2-3	TGTGCCAGCAGTTCCCTCGGGGGTCTGACAGATACGCAGTATTTT	CASSSLGGLTDTQYF
TRBV7-9	NA	TRBD1	TRBJ2-7	TGTGCCAGCAGCCCTATAGGACAGGACGAGCAGTACTTC	CASSPIGQDEQYF
TRBV5-1	NA	NA	TRBJ1-2	TGCGCCAGCAGCTTGGCGGGGTTGTCTGGCTACACCTTC	CASSLAGLSGYTF
TRBV28	once	NA	TRBJ1-6	TGTGCCAGCAGTTTAGCGGCCGGTCCCTCCCTCCACTTT	CASSLAAGPSLHF
TRBV15	NA	TRBD2	TRBJ2-2	TGTGCCACCAGCAGGAGCCCGTTTAGCGGGAGGTACACCGGGGAGCTGTTTTTT	CATSRSPFSGRYTGELFF